This T cell receptor beta chain appears in the sequencing data of a study of beta chain features in type 1 diabetes. Sequencing targeted expressed TCRB transcripts, as all isolated RNA had been reverse transcribed. The data were produced by immunoSEQ multiplex PCR, yet TCRdb's version contains in-frame clones alone and is incomplete. Of about 24,000 clones listed, almost 70% are singletons. Germline CDR1 and CDR2: SQVTM and ANQGSEA. The CDR3 length is 13 residues. Trimming took 7 bases from V and 2 from J, leaving 9 bases between them. The sequence derives from a middle-aged woman in good health. This chain uses TRBV29-1 with TRBJ2-6; D not certain. Sequenced: Tregs from blood. The CDR3 DNA is TGCAGCGCGACAAAGGCTGGGGCCAACGTCCTGACTTTC. This translates into CSATKAGANVLTF.